This T cell receptor beta chain was obtained from a study of shared clonotypes between healthy human individuals. About the study: For every donor, three CD4 naive, three CD4 memory, two CD8 naive and one CD8 memory plates were used. Study-wide results and caveats: Estimated richness was generally greater in naive than memory subsets. Non-shared clonotypes had lower generation probabilities than those shared by all four donors.

Comments on this clone: Its antigen is still unknown.

Genomic DNA belonging to each subset was distributed in equal measure over several immunoSEQ plates. Assay: immunoSEQ multiplex PCR; the TCRdb copy retains only in-frame clones and omits some. This table holds approximately 640,000 clones, 80% to 95% found once. Germline V lookup: CDR1 LNHDA, CDR2 SQIVND (reference sequence). V was trimmed by 6 bases and J by 4 bases, leaving 12 bases between them. CDR3 length equals 13 residues. This clonotype was sampled from a man aged 18 to 35 in good health. Some clones in this sample may be carry-over from other donors' samples. Sequencing used memory CD8+ T cells from PBMCs. Subset given: CD45RO+ cells pooled with CCR7-negative TemRA cells. The V gene is TRBV19, the J gene TRBJ1-1; the D gene is possibly TRBD1 (6 bases). The CDR3 nucleotides are TGTGCCAGTAGGACAGGATGGAGCACTGAAGCTTTCTTT. This sequence encodes CASRTGWSTEAFF.